This T cell receptor beta chain was recorded in a study of blood T cell repertoires in COVID-19. Study-wide context: Sources were T cells, B-cell-depleted T cells, or PBMCs; the material itself was cDNA or gDNA.

Sequencing used immunoSEQ multiplex PCR; TCRdb keeps in-frame clones, though not all of them. The sample includes over 85,000 clones, about 72% of them seen just once. Sequenced sample: peripheral blood. The sequence came from a woman aged 60-70 years with acute or convalescent COVID-19.

CDR3: CASSSRKGSRGDTEAFF. CDR3 nucleotides: TGTGCCAGCAGCTCACGCAAGGGATCACGGGGTGACACTGAAGCTTTCTTT. The chain couples TRBV7-9 to TRBJ1-1; no definite D call. Germline assignment: CDR1 SEHNR and CDR2 FQNEAQ (reference sequence). There are 17 residues in the CDR3. V was trimmed by 4 bases and J by 3 bases, leaving 21 bases between them.